These 28 T cell receptor beta chains share one sample of origin, sequenced in a study of blood T cells in healthy people across ages. A sample-barcoded 5' primer and a J-beta primer mix were used in a second PCR of about 7 to 12 cycles. MiXCR, applied by TCRdb to the 5' RACE reads, yields one record per CDR3 protein. There are 850,000 to 1,100,000 distinct CDR3 sequences in the sample; more than 30% occur only once, and around 13% lies in the top ten. The sample comprised blood. The receptors shown here come from a man younger than 35 in good health.

This clonotype came up a few times. The V gene is TRBV7-2, the J gene TRBJ1-2; D remains ambiguous. Germline loops: CDR1 SGHTA, CDR2 FQGNSA. This CDR3 has 15 residues. The germline V and J ends were trimmed by 2 bases and 0 bases, with 10 bases remaining between them. Here the CDR3 reads CASSLSAGANYGYTF. CDR3 DNA: TGTGCCAGCAGCTTATCGGCGGGAGCTAACTATGGCTACACCTTC. Drawing the rest from reference TRBV7-2 and TRBJ1-2, the complete variable domain is GAGVSQSPSNKVTEKGKDVELRCDPISGHTALYWYRQSLGQGLEFLIYFQGNSAPDKSGLPSDRFSAERTGGSVSTLTIQRTQQEDSAVYLCASSLSAGANYGYTFGSGTRLTVV.

This clonotype was observed at least ten times. The rearrangement links TRBV7-2 to TRBJ2-1, with unresolved D. Germline V gene data show CDR1 as SGHTA and CDR2 as FQGNSA. The CDR3 length is 16 residues. The V end lost 0 bases, the J end lost 0 bases, and 9 bases lay between the germline ends. In DNA form, the CDR3 reads TGTGCCAGCAGCTTAGCCACATCGAGCTCCTACAATGAGCAGTTCTTC. Its translation is CASSLATSSSYNEQFF.

In its sample, this clonotype was seen a few times. The V gene is TRBV4-3, the J gene TRBJ2-3; TRBD1 matches 9 bases. Germline assignment: CDR1 LGHNA and CDR2 YSLEER. Germline trimming cut 4 bases from V and 0 bases from J; bases unmatched to any gene: 14. The CDR3 has 19 amino acids. This chain's CDR3 is CASSLPGDREQQSTDTQYF. In nucleotides, the CDR3 is TGCGCCAGCAGCCTACCGGGGGACAGGGAACAGCAGAGCACAGATACGCAGTATTTT.

This clonotype was counted a few times. This rearrangement joins TRBV10-3 to TRBJ1-2; D gene ambiguous. There are 14 residues in the CDR3. Trimming pared 7 bases from V and 0 bases from J, leaving 12 bases between. From germline, CDR1 is ENHRY and CDR2 SYGVKD. DNA for the CDR3: TGTGCCATCACGTCGGACGGCCCTAACTATGGCTACACCTTC. This codes for CAITSDGPNYGYTF.

This chain uses TRBV18 with TRBJ2-1; no reliable D call. CDR3 size: 13 residues. V was pared by 3 bases and J by 10 bases, with 13 bases between. The germline gives CDR1 KGHSH, CDR2 LQKENI. The CDR3 here is CASSPSPGSEQFF. The DNA for the CDR3 is TGTGCCAGCTCACCTTCACCCGGGTCCGAGCAGTTCTTC.

About this clonotype itself: Given a much more abundant clone one base away, this may be a read error. The chain recombines TRBV20-1 with TRBJ1-2, with D perhaps matching TRBD1 (6 bases). V was cut by 6 bases and J by 4 bases, with 18 bases left in between. The CDR3 consists of 14 residues. Germline V gene data show CDR1 as DFQATT and CDR2 as SNEGSKA (reference sequence). The CDR3 sequence is CSAKRTASTYGYTF. CDR3 nucleotide sequence: TGCAGTGCGAAGAGGACAGCATCCACCTATGGCTACACCTTC.

Comments on this clonotype: A much larger clone sits a single nucleotide away, making a read error possible. The chain combines TRBV4-2 with TRBJ2-3; a weak D match, TRBD2 (5 bases). V shed 8 bases and J shed 3 bases, with 15 bases lying between them. The CDR3 sequence is 14 residues long. Germline CDR1 LGHNA, CDR2 YNFKEQ. CDR3 coding DNA: TGTGCCAGCCGGGGAAGGGTTATAACAGATACGCAGTATTTT. Translating it yields CASRGRVITDTQYF.

The J gene is TRBJ2-3, the V gene TRBV27; D is unresolved. The germline CDR1 and CDR2 sequences are MNHEY and SMNVEV (reference sequence). CDR3 length: 13 amino acids. V shed 7 bases and J shed 0 bases, with 8 bases lying between them. The CDR3 here is CASTKPSTDTQYF. Written as DNA, the CDR3 is TGTGCCAGCACAAAACCTAGCACAGATACGCAGTATTTT.

The J gene is TRBJ1-4, the V gene TRBV25-1; D is undetermined. Germline assignment: CDR1 MGHDK and CDR2 SYGVNS. The CDR3 runs 12 residues. The ends were cut back, 11 bases at V and 5 bases at J, with 12 bases in the middle. In DNA, the CDR3 is TGTGCCGGCCCAAAGGAGAATGAAAAACTGTTTTTT. It codes for CAGPKENEKLFF.

The chain carries TRBV29-1 and TRBJ1-1; D might be TRBD1 (5 bases). In germline, CDR1 is SQVTM, CDR2 ANQGSEA. The CDR3 extends over 11 amino acids. V lost 3 bases and J 7 bases, leaving 9 bases between the germline ends. This CDR3 reads CSVDGGNEAFF. Here the CDR3 DNA reads TGCAGCGTTGACGGGGGAAATGAAGCTTTCTTT. The complete variable domain, with remaining parts taken from reference TRBV29-1 and TRBJ1-1, reads SAVISQKPSRDICQRGTSLTIQCQVDSQVTMMFWYRQQPGQSLTLIATANQGSEATYESGFVIDKFPISRPNLTFSTLTVSNMSPEDSSIYLCSVDGGNEAFFGQGTRLTVV.

This clonotype occurred a few times. The chain recombines TRBV5-1 with TRBJ2-5, with D maybe TRBD2 (5 bases). Trimming removed 0 bases at V and 11 bases at J, with 23 bases between. The CDR3 is made up of 16 amino acids. CDR1 and CDR2 (germline): SGHRS, YFSETQ. The CDR3 is CASSLGVASRINEQYF. DNA of the CDR3: TGCGCCAGCAGCTTGGGAGTAGCGTCGAGAATCAATGAGCAGTACTTC.

The V gene is TRBV5-1, the J gene TRBJ2-2, with 12 bases that match TRBD2. The CDR3 length is 17 residues. V trimming: 3 bases; J trimming: 0 bases; junction bases outside the gene matches: 3. Germline values: CDR1 SGHRS, CDR2 YFSETQ. CDR3 DNA sequence: TGCGCCAGCAGCTATCTAGCGGGGGGGACGAACACCGGGGAGCTGTTTTTT. Its protein is CASSYLAGGTNTGELFF.

The CDR3 nucleotides are TGTGCCAGCAGTTTAATACAGGGTCTCACAGATACGCAGTATTTT. The encoded protein is CASSLIQGLTDTQYF. The chain links TRBV12-3 or TRBV12-4 to TRBJ2-3; a weak D match, TRBD1 (6 bases). This CDR3 has 15 amino acids. V was trimmed by 2 bases and J by 2 bases, leaving 11 bases between them.

This clonotype came up many times. This rearrangement joins TRBV7-6 to TRBJ2-3, with a tentative D call TRBD2 (6 bases). This CDR3 contains 16 residues. The V gene lost 2 bases and the J gene lost 4 bases, with 16 bases spanning the gap. Looked up from germline, CDR1 is SGHVS and CDR2 is FNYEAQ. The CDR3, as DNA: TGTGCCAGCAGCTTACGCTTCGGGTCTAGCGCAGATACGCAGTATTTT. Its translation: CASSLRFGSSADTQYF.

The V gene is TRBV12-3 or TRBV12-4, the J gene TRBJ1-2; D call uncertain. The V gene lost 5 bases and the J gene lost 9 bases, with 13 bases spanning the gap. The CDR3 is 12 residues long. As DNA, the CDR3 is TGTGCCAGCAGTCAAGCGACGTATCGCTACACCTTC. This gives the protein CASSQATYRYTF.

V is TRBV7-2 and J is TRBJ1-1, with D possibly TRBD1 on 5 matching bases. With 1 base removed from V and 0 bases from J, the gap between germline ends came to 12 bases. Germline CDR1 SGHTA, CDR2 FQGNSA. The CDR3 consists of 16 residues. CDR3 coding DNA: TGTGCCAGCAGCTTAGATGGACGGGGCATGAACACTGAAGCTTTCTTT. Its protein is CASSLDGRGMNTEAFF. Full variable domain (outside the CDR3, taken from reference TRBV7-2 and TRBJ1-1): GAGVSQSPSNKVTEKGKDVELRCDPISGHTALYWYRQSLGQGLEFLIYFQGNSAPDKSGLPSDRFSAERTGGSVSTLTIQRTQQEDSAVYLCASSLDGRGMNTEAFFGQGTRLTVV.

There are a few counts of this clonotype. This rearrangement joins TRBV7-2 to TRBJ1-1, with 9 bases aligning to TRBD1. This CDR3 is built from 15 residues. J lost 1 base, V lost 4 bases, and 4 bases had no gene match. The germline CDR1 and CDR2 sequences are SGHTA and FQGNSA. CDR3 sequence: CASSSWTGENTEAFF. The DNA for the CDR3 is TGTGCCAGCAGCTCCTGGACAGGGGAGAACACTGAAGCTTTCTTT.

This chain joins TRBV27 and TRBJ1-2; D is undetermined. The V and J ends lost 0 bases and 0 bases respectively, with 8 bases between them. Germline-derived CDR1 and CDR2 are MNHEY and SMNVEV (reference sequence). The CDR3 is 15 residues long. The CDR3, as DNA: TGTGCCAGCAGTTTATCTGTAAAAGCTAACTATGGCTACACCTTC. Amino acids: CASSLSVKANYGYTF.

The sample holds a few counts of this clonotype. The chain uses TRBV12-3 or TRBV12-4 and TRBJ2-3; 7 positions agree with TRBD2. J lost 9 bases, V lost 1 base, and 7 bases had no gene match. The CDR3 loop spans 14 amino acids. CDR3 sequence: CASSLGSRGSTQYF. Written as DNA, the CDR3 is TGTGCCAGCAGTTTAGGATCGCGGGGGAGCACGCAGTATTTT.

This clonotype was seen only once. The rearrangement links TRBV20-1 to TRBJ2-2; D is ambiguous. The CDR3 contains 16 residues. V lost 0 bases and J lost 0, with 11 bases in between. CDR1 and CDR2 from the germline V gene are DFQATT and SNEGSKA (reference sequence). CDR3 sequence reads: CSARDGQSSNTGELFF. Written as DNA, the CDR3 is TGCAGTGCTAGAGATGGTCAGAGCTCGAACACCGGGGAGCTGTTTTTT.

The gene calls are TRBV7-6 and TRBJ2-7, with D unclear. Between the trimmed V and J ends, which lost 2 bases and 4 bases, there was a span of 21 bases. Germline CDR1 SGHVS, CDR2 FNYEAQ. The CDR3 loop spans 17 amino acids. CDR3 in DNA: TGTGCCAGCAGCTTATATGCCCCGGGCACCAGATCATACGAGCAGTACTTC. Translating it yields CASSLYAPGTRSYEQYF.

The rearrangement joins TRBV6-4 to TRBJ1-2; D possibly corresponds to TRBD1 (5 bases). The CDR3 runs 15 residues. CDR1 and CDR2 (germline): MRHNA, SNTAGT. V lost 0 bases and J lost 8, with 16 bases in between. CDR3 in amino acids: CASSDSPGFMGGYTF. In DNA, the CDR3 is TGTGCCAGCAGTGACTCTCCAGGGTTTATGGGAGGCTACACCTTC.

This clonotype occurred a few times. At one boundary the junction diverges from the germline segment, which might be a read error. The CDR3 is CASSFGAEAFF. CDR3 nucleotide sequence: TGTGCCAGCAGTTTTGGGGCTGAAGCTTTTTTT. The V call is TRBV12-3 or TRBV12-4, the J call TRBJ1-1; D is perhaps TRBD1 (5 bases). The CDR3 has 11 amino acids.

This rearrangement joins TRBV27 to TRBJ1-2, with a weak D call TRBD1 (5 bases). Germline values: CDR1 MNHEY, CDR2 SMNVEV (reference sequence). Trimming removed 5 bases at V and 4 bases at J, with 14 bases between. CDR3 length equals 14 residues. CDR3 amino acids: CASSVTGKAYGYTF. The CDR3 DNA follows: TGTGCCAGCAGTGTAACAGGCAAGGCCTATGGCTACACCTTC.

This clonotype was seen only a few times. This chain uses TRBV12-3 or TRBV12-4 with TRBJ2-3; TRBD1 might be the D (5 bases). The CDR3 runs to 14 residues. V gave up 7 bases and J gave up 4 bases, with 15 bases separating them. CDR3 sequence: CASTLGALPDTQYF. The CDR3 nucleotides read TGTGCCAGCACCCTAGGGGCACTTCCAGATACGCAGTATTTT.

The chain employs TRBV29-1 and TRBJ2-1, with no clear D. The germline gives CDR1 SQVTM, CDR2 ANQGSEA. The CDR3 runs to 14 residues. V was pared by 4 bases and J by 6 bases, with 16 bases between. Here the CDR3 reads CSVVVGSGANEQFF. As DNA, the CDR3 is TGCAGCGTTGTTGTGGGGTCGGGCGCCAATGAGCAGTTCTTC.

The chain uses TRBV6-1 and TRBJ2-2; D not resolved. The CDR3 is 14 amino acids. V was pared by 2 bases and J by 6 bases, with 10 bases between. Germline V lookup: CDR1 MNHNS, CDR2 SASEGT. The CDR3 DNA sequence: TGTGCCAGCAGTGAATATTTGGGTTCCGGGGAGCTGTTTTTT. It is translated as CASSEYLGSGELFF.

The chain links TRBV20-1 to TRBJ1-1; D possibly corresponds to TRBD1 (6 bases). This CDR3 is 12 amino acids long. CDR1 and CDR2 from the germline V gene are DFQATT and SNEGSKA (reference sequence). Between the trimmed V and J ends, which lost 4 bases and 3 bases, there was a span of 9 bases. In DNA form, the CDR3 reads TGCAGTGCTACCCGGACAGACACTGAAGCTTTCTTT. Protein product: CSATRTDTEAFF.